This TCR beta chain was captured in a study of blood T cell repertoires in COVID-19. Study context: COVID-19 samples, acute and convalescent, were from the United States, Italy and Spain. PBMCs, B-cell-depleted T cells, or T cells provided the cDNA or gDNA that made up the material.

Original handling: Reference gene primer amplification gave estimated nucleated cell counts. Only in-frame clones appear in the TCRdb table, and some are missing; sequencing was by immunoSEQ multiplex PCR. That table furnishes V, J and clone size, whereas the DNA furnished D and trimming. The sample consists of 56,000 or so clones, about nine tenths of them appearing once. The V and J ends lost 4 bases and 1 base, in that order; junction bases with no gene match: 5. CDR3 length: 15 amino acids. Germline V lookup: CDR1 SGHRS, CDR2 YFSETQ. The chain combines TRBV5-1 with TRBJ1-1; TRBD1 agrees at 9 bases. The TCR was taken from a human donor in a cohort sampled during active COVID-19. The sample comprised peripheral blood. The CDR3 DNA reads as TGCGCCAGCAGCCCCTTACAGGGGGCGAACACTGAAGCTTTCTTT. Residues: CASSPLQGANTEAFF.